This TCR beta chain was sequenced in a study of regulatory and conventional T cells in RAG deficiency. Some clones are missing from TCRdb's copy, which holds only in-frame ones; the method was immunoSEQ multiplex PCR. The sample has fewer than 35,000 clones, about nine tenths seen once. Findings and caveats of the study: Omenn patients showed >80% Treg-Tconv overlap and shorter CDR3 lengths. Other subsets showed around 10-fold reductions, but Treg unique TCR beta sequences fell 75 to 100-fold in these patients. Omenn CD25-high CD127-low cells may be activated cells, not true Tregs.

Germline V lookup: CDR1 MGHRA, CDR2 YSYEKL. This CDR3 has 13 amino acids. With 4 bases removed from V and 4 bases from J, the gap between germline ends came to 11 bases. Note on this clone: Its target is unknown.

This sample also belongs to another study, concerning regulatory T cells. As reported in that work: The primer mix had 52 TRBV and 13 TRBJ primers. In patients, unique TRB V-J pairs were restricted and V/J usage skewed, especially in Tregs.

V and J are TRBV4-1 and TRBJ2-7; possibly TRBD2 for D (5 bases). Sequenced sample: CD8+ T cells sorted from blood. This TCR derives from a human donor in good health. The CDR3 here is CASSLNSGYEQYF. The DNA of the CDR3 is TGCGCCAGCAGCCTAAATTCGGGGTACGAGCAGTACTTC.